These T cell receptor beta chains were read from a single sample in a study of regulatory T cells in long-lasting Graves disease. MiXCR, run by TCRdb on the multiplex PCR reads, gives a single entry per CDR3 protein. The table includes about 530,000 distinct CDR3 sequences, 15% to 20% detected once. This sample was shared with a second study, whose subject was T cells in Graves' hyperthyroidism and ophthalmopathy.

This specimen was peripheral blood mononuclear cells (PBMCs), taken at new diagnosis, from a patient treated with antithyroid drugs. The origin of the receptors is a woman aged 40-65 years with Graves disease. Both conserved end residues are part of each CDR3. The order of the fields is V gene, clone size, D gene, J gene, CDR3 protein, CDR3 DNA. A D gene is named only where the DNA matches it firmly. Clone size is given for some rows only: seen once, a few or many times, or a class if the clone is expanded.

v_call: TRBV7-9
clone_size: .
d_call: TRBD1
j_call: TRBJ2-7
cdr3_aa: CASSPWDRSYEQYF
cdr3_nt: TGTGCCAGCAGCCCCTGGGACAGAAGCTACGAGCAGTACTTC

v_call: TRBV27
clone_size: many
d_call: TRBD1
j_call: TRBJ2-3
cdr3_aa: CASSLIGRGQDTQYF
cdr3_nt: TGTGCCAGCAGTTTGATAGGTAGGGGGCAAGATACGCAGTATTTT

v_call: TRBV7-2
clone_size: few
d_call: TRBD2
j_call: TRBJ2-2
cdr3_aa: CASKRTGLASDGELFF
cdr3_nt: TGTGCCAGCAAGCGAACGGGACTAGCAAGTGACGGGGAGCTGTTTTTT

v_call: TRBV6-2/TRBV6-3
clone_size: many
d_call: .
j_call: TRBJ1-1
cdr3_aa: CASTGGVSTEAFF
cdr3_nt: TGTGCCAGCACCGGGGGGGTGAGCACTGAAGCTTTCTTT

v_call: TRBV28
clone_size: many
d_call: .
j_call: TRBJ1-1
cdr3_aa: CASSLSQTYTEAFF
cdr3_nt: TGTGCCAGCAGTTTATCCCAAACGTACACTGAAGCTTTCTTT

v_call: TRBV4-2
clone_size: many
d_call: TRBD1
j_call: TRBJ2-1
cdr3_aa: CASSQGVRDRAYNEQFF
cdr3_nt: TGTGCCAGCAGCCAAGGGGTAAGGGACAGAGCCTACAATGAGCAGTTCTTC

v_call: TRBV19
clone_size: few
d_call: .
j_call: TRBJ2-5
cdr3_aa: CASRVRWGTPNQETQYF
cdr3_nt: TGTGCCAGTAGGGTCCGGTGGGGCACACCAAACCAAGAGACCCAGTACTTC

v_call: TRBV20-1
clone_size: few
d_call: TRBD2
j_call: TRBJ2-1
cdr3_aa: CSARASGGAFEQFF
cdr3_nt: TGCAGTGCTAGAGCCAGCGGGGGGGCCTTTGAGCAGTTCTTC

v_call: TRBV20-1
clone_size: few
d_call: TRBD2
j_call: TRBJ2-7
cdr3_aa: CSARDERLAGFYEQYF
cdr3_nt: TGCAGTGCTAGAGATGAGCGACTAGCGGGGTTCTACGAGCAGTACTTC

v_call: TRBV6-1
clone_size: .
d_call: TRBD2
j_call: TRBJ2-1
cdr3_aa: CASSPHSGAGREFF
cdr3_nt: TGTGCCAGCAGTCCCCACAGCGGGGCTGGCCGCGAGTTCTTC

v_call: TRBV5-6
clone_size: .
d_call: .
j_call: TRBJ1-4
cdr3_aa: CASSSVPAVEKLFF
cdr3_nt: TGTGCCAGCAGCAGCGTACCGGCAGTTGAAAAACTGTTTTTT

v_call: TRBV6-2/TRBV6-3
clone_size: many
d_call: .
j_call: TRBJ1-1
cdr3_aa: CASRAPAKNTEAFF
cdr3_nt: TGTGCCAGCAGGGCCCCCGCAAAGAACACTGAAGCTTTCTTT

v_call: TRBV18
clone_size: many
d_call: .
j_call: TRBJ1-1
cdr3_aa: CASSTMKEGTEAFF
cdr3_nt: TGTGCCAGCTCAACGATGAAAGAAGGCACTGAAGCTTTCTTT

v_call: TRBV2
clone_size: few
d_call: .
j_call: TRBJ1-2
cdr3_aa: CASGGDTNYGYTF
cdr3_nt: TGTGCCAGCGGGGGGGACACGAACTATGGCTACACCTTC

v_call: TRBV28
clone_size: many
d_call: TRBD2
j_call: TRBJ2-3
cdr3_aa: CASSSSGSGTDTQYF
cdr3_nt: TGTGCCAGCAGCTCTAGCGGTTCGGGCACAGATACGCAGTATTTT

v_call: TRBV27
clone_size: few
d_call: .
j_call: TRBJ2-2
cdr3_aa: CASSQPMNTGELFF
cdr3_nt: TGTGCCAGCAGCCAACCAATGAACACCGGGGAGCTGTTTTTT

v_call: TRBV29-1
clone_size: .
d_call: .
j_call: TRBJ1-2
cdr3_aa: CGAEILNGYTF
cdr3_nt: TGCGGCGCCGAGATACTGAATGGCTACACCTTC

v_call: TRBV7-2
clone_size: many
d_call: .
j_call: TRBJ1-2
cdr3_aa: CASGGARGVDYGYTF
cdr3_nt: TGTGCCAGCGGTGGGGCTAGGGGAGTCGACTATGGCTACACCTTC

v_call: TRBV5-1
clone_size: .
d_call: TRBD1
j_call: TRBJ1-4
cdr3_aa: CASSLDPGTAAEKLFF
cdr3_nt: TGCGCCAGCAGCTTGGACCCCGGGACAGCGGCTGAAAAACTGTTTTTT

v_call: TRBV19
clone_size: few
d_call: TRBD1
j_call: TRBJ2-1
cdr3_aa: CASSRDPGQGARNEQFF
cdr3_nt: TGTGCCAGTAGCCGTGATCCGGGACAGGGGGCTAGAAATGAGCAGTTCTTC

v_call: TRBV2
clone_size: many
d_call: .
j_call: TRBJ1-1
cdr3_aa: CASTVTANMNTEAFF
cdr3_nt: TGTGCCAGCACTGTGACAGCAAACATGAACACTGAAGCTTTCTTT

v_call: TRBV20-1
clone_size: few
d_call: TRBD1
j_call: TRBJ2-1
cdr3_aa: CSAKSDRGSNEQFF
cdr3_nt: TGCAGTGCTAAGTCCGACAGGGGAAGTAATGAGCAGTTCTTC

v_call: TRBV11-2
clone_size: .
d_call: TRBD2
j_call: TRBJ2-5
cdr3_aa: CASSEGGTSGLEMYF
cdr3_nt: TGTGCCAGCAGTGAGGGGGGGACTAGCGGGCTAGAGATGTACTTC

v_call: TRBV7-2
clone_size: few
d_call: .
j_call: TRBJ2-1
cdr3_aa: CASSWVQGYVYNEQFF
cdr3_nt: TGTGCCAGCAGCTGGGTACAGGGTTATGTCTACAATGAGCAGTTCTTC

v_call: TRBV5-1
clone_size: many
d_call: TRBD1
j_call: TRBJ1-1
cdr3_aa: CASSFQGADTEAFF
cdr3_nt: TGCGCCAGCAGCTTTCAGGGGGCGGACACTGAAGCTTTCTTT

v_call: TRBV19
clone_size: .
d_call: .
j_call: TRBJ2-2
cdr3_aa: CASLRQEVNTGELFF
cdr3_nt: TGTGCCAGCTTAAGACAGGAGGTGAACACCGGGGAGCTGTTTTTT

v_call: TRBV5-1
clone_size: many
d_call: .
j_call: TRBJ2-1
cdr3_aa: CASSPLPNEQFF
cdr3_nt: TGCGCCAGCAGCCCTCTACCCAATGAGCAGTTCTTC

v_call: TRBV6-1
clone_size: .
d_call: TRBD1
j_call: TRBJ1-2
cdr3_aa: CASSEAAPGAGGYGYTF
cdr3_nt: TGTGCCAGCAGTGAAGCGGCTCCCGGGGCAGGGGGCTATGGCTACACCTTC

v_call: TRBV13
clone_size: few
d_call: TRBD1
j_call: TRBJ1-6
cdr3_aa: CASRSTGGLYNSPLHF
cdr3_nt: TGTGCCAGCAGGTCTACAGGGGGCCTATATAATTCACCCCTCCACTTT

v_call: TRBV7-9
clone_size: .
d_call: .
j_call: TRBJ1-3
cdr3_aa: CAYRDNSGNTIYF
cdr3_nt: TGTGCCTATCGAGACAACTCTGGAAACACCATATATTTT

v_call: TRBV10-3
clone_size: .
d_call: .
j_call: TRBJ2-2
cdr3_aa: CAISERKGDTYTGELFF
cdr3_nt: TGTGCCATCAGTGAGCGAAAGGGGGACACCTACACCGGGGAGCTGTTTTTT

v_call: TRBV18
clone_size: .
d_call: .
j_call: TRBJ1-2
cdr3_aa: CASSPPIEGGYTF
cdr3_nt: TGTGCCAGCTCACCACCGATAGAGGGCGGCTACACCTTC

v_call: TRBV10-3
clone_size: few
d_call: TRBD2
j_call: TRBJ2-5
cdr3_aa: CAISETITVSGGSRETQYF
cdr3_nt: TGTGCCATCAGTGAGACGATCACGGTCAGCGGGGGCTCGCGGGAGACCCAGTACTTC

v_call: TRBV7-9
clone_size: many
d_call: .
j_call: TRBJ1-2
cdr3_aa: CASSLRLDSHLWSYTF
cdr3_nt: TGTGCCAGCAGCTTACGGCTGGACAGCCATCTTTGGAGCTACACCTTC

v_call: TRBV20-1
clone_size: many
d_call: .
j_call: TRBJ1-2
cdr3_aa: CSAVGAAANYGYTF
cdr3_nt: TGCAGTGCCGTCGGGGCGGCTGCTAACTATGGCTACACCTTC

v_call: TRBV28
clone_size: many
d_call: .
j_call: TRBJ1-1
cdr3_aa: CASSPIGHNTEAFF
cdr3_nt: TGTGCCAGCAGTCCAATTGGACACAACACTGAAGCTTTCTTT

v_call: TRBV28
clone_size: many
d_call: TRBD1
j_call: TRBJ1-2
cdr3_aa: CASSSAGDRGFYGYTF
cdr3_nt: TGTGCCAGCAGTTCCGCGGGGGACAGGGGGTTCTATGGCTACACCTTC

v_call: TRBV12-3/TRBV12-4
clone_size: .
d_call: .
j_call: TRBJ2-3
cdr3_aa: CASSLRPASTDTQYF
cdr3_nt: TGTGCCAGCAGTTTACGGCCCGCTAGCACAGATACGCAGTATTTT

v_call: TRBV4-1
clone_size: few
d_call: .
j_call: TRBJ2-1
cdr3_aa: CASSQGGSGSYNEQFF
cdr3_nt: TGCGCCAGCAGCCAAGGAGGAAGCGGGTCCTACAATGAGCAGTTCTTC

v_call: TRBV9
clone_size: .
d_call: TRBD2
j_call: TRBJ2-1
cdr3_aa: CASSPRGLAGGWRFF
cdr3_nt: TGTGCCAGCAGCCCCAGGGGTCTAGCGGGGGGCTGGCGGTTCTTC

v_call: TRBV7-9
clone_size: many
d_call: TRBD1
j_call: TRBJ1-2
cdr3_aa: CASSPGTGGYGYTF
cdr3_nt: TGTGCCAGCAGCCCCGGGACAGGGGGATATGGCTACACCTTC

v_call: TRBV19
clone_size: .
d_call: .
j_call: TRBJ2-7
cdr3_aa: CASSIMLSGYEQYF
cdr3_nt: TGTGCCAGTAGTATCATGCTCTCCGGCTACGAGCAGTACTTC

v_call: TRBV20-1
clone_size: few
d_call: TRBD1
j_call: TRBJ2-1
cdr3_aa: CSARRDRGQGEQFF
cdr3_nt: TGCAGTGCTAGAAGGGACAGGGGGCAAGGTGAGCAGTTCTTC

v_call: TRBV10-1
clone_size: many
d_call: .
j_call: TRBJ2-1
cdr3_aa: CASSHLGDDEQFF
cdr3_nt: TGCGCCAGCAGTCACCTGGGAGACGATGAGCAGTTCTTC

v_call: TRBV10-2
clone_size: many
d_call: .
j_call: TRBJ2-5
cdr3_aa: CASSETAEETQYF
cdr3_nt: TGCGCCAGCAGTGAAACAGCGGAAGAGACCCAGTACTTC

v_call: TRBV11-2
clone_size: .
d_call: TRBD1
j_call: TRBJ2-7
cdr3_aa: CASSLEGQGSYEQYF
cdr3_nt: TGTGCCAGCAGCTTAGAAGGACAGGGATCCTACGAGCAGTACTTC